This T cell receptor (beta chain) came from a study of shared clonotypes between healthy human individuals. This clone was detected many times. Germline V lookup: CDR1 SEHNR, CDR2 FQNEAQ (reference sequence). The V end lost 10 bases, the J end lost 3 bases, and 3 bases lay between the germline ends. The CDR3 is 10 amino acids. Deep was the level used in running the assay. Replicate PCRs were loaded with around 280 ng DNA from unsorted PBMC, about 30,000 T cell genomes. Authors' methods: Quality scores were absent from the junction-only immunoSEQ sequences, so filtering differed. Clones were sequenced by immunoSEQ multiplex PCR, and TCRdb holds only the in-frame ones, with some missing. For V, J and clone size, that table is used; D and trimming come from the DNA. The sample has fewer than 600,000 clones, around 74% seen once.

Sequenced sample: PBMCs. This chain connects TRBV7-9 to TRBJ2-2; no definite D call. The TCR sequence derives from a woman aged 40 to 55 in good health. Some clones in this sample may be carry-over from other donors' samples. The CDR3, as DNA: TGTGCCAAGGACACCGGGGAGCTGTTTTTT. Translating it yields CAKDTGELFF.